These 14 T cell receptor beta chains were sequenced from one sample in a study of T cell responses to AZD1222 COVID-19 vaccine. Using immunoSEQ multiplex PCR, the repertoire was profiled, and TCRdb retains in-frame clones only, with some absent. The sample gives 100,000 to 120,000 clones, around 90% of which show up once; about 7.8% is in the top ten. This sample comprised peripheral blood, obtained on day 0 of AZD1222 vaccination. Source of these receptors: an adult in good health.

V usage is TRBV30 and J usage is TRBJ1-6; 7 nucleotides match TRBD1. The J segment lost 2 bases and the V segment lost 4 bases, leaving 8 bases of the junction unmatched. The CDR3 covers 16 residues. Germline V gene data show CDR1 as GTSNPN and CDR2 as SVGIG (reference sequence). CDR3 DNA sequence: TGTGCCTGGAAAAACAGGGGAGAGACCTATAATTCACCCCTCCACTTT. Translating gives CAWKNRGETYNSPLHF.

The chain employs TRBV5-5 and TRBJ1-6, with D perhaps TRBD1 (5 bases). V shed 1 base and J shed 2 bases, with 10 bases lying between them. Germline values: CDR1 SGHKS, CDR2 YYEKEE (reference sequence). This CDR3 is 16 amino acids long. CDR3 loop: CASSLRGRTYNSPLHF. DNA of the CDR3: TGTGCCAGCAGCTTGAGGGGAAGGACCTATAATTCACCCCTCCACTTT. The whole variable domain, remainder taken from reference TRBV5-5 and TRBJ1-6, is DAGVTQSPTHLIKTRGQQVTLRCSPISGHKSVSWYQQVLGQGPQFIFQYYEKEERGRGNFPDRFSARQFPNYSSELNVNALLLGDSALYLCASSLRGRTYNSPLHFGNGTRLTVT.

The chain has TRBV12-3 or TRBV12-4 and TRBJ2-5, with D hard to call. V was pared by 3 bases and J by 3 bases, with 8 bases between. This CDR3 contains 13 residues. The CDR3 loop is CASSFPQEETQYF. DNA of the CDR3: TGTGCCAGCAGTTTCCCCCAGGAAGAGACCCAGTACTTC.

The chain employs TRBV12-3 or TRBV12-4 and TRBJ2-2; unclear D gene. Trimming left V 6 bases short and J 3 bases short, with 2 bases between. The CDR3 has 11 residues. The CDR3 reads CASSHTGELFF. In DNA, the CDR3 is TGTGCCAGCAGCCACACCGGGGAGCTGTTTTTT.

The chain combines TRBV25-1 with TRBJ1-4, with TRBD1 matching over 9 bases. The CDR3 extends over 14 amino acids. Germline lookup yields CDR1 MGHDK and CDR2 SYGVNS. V lost 3 bases, J lost 5 bases, and 1 base stayed unmatched. CDR3 nucleotide sequence: TGTGCCAGCAGTGAGGGGACAGGGAATGAAAAACTGTTTTTT. The encoded protein is CASSEGTGNEKLFF.

The chain links TRBV7-3 to TRBJ1-6; no firm D call. With 5 bases removed from V and 8 bases from J, the gap between germline ends came to 10 bases. Germline-derived CDR1 and CDR2 are SGHTA and FQGTGA. The CDR3 runs to 13 residues. The CDR3 DNA reads TGTGCCAGCAGCCCAAATTACGATTCACCCCTCCACTTT. Translating it yields CASSPNYDSPLHF.

This sequence joins TRBV6-1 and TRBJ2-3; D remains ambiguous. Trimming pared 3 bases from V and 2 bases from J, leaving 9 bases between. This CDR3 region has 14 residues. Germline V CDR1 and CDR2: MNHNS, SASEGT. CDR3 DNA: TGTGCCAGCAGTGAGTCGGATTTCACAGATACGCAGTATTTT. Protein: CASSESDFTDTQYF.

This rearrangement joins TRBV18 to TRBJ2-7; TRBD2 agrees at 10 bases. V lost 5 bases, J lost 0 bases, and 7 bases stayed unmatched. Germline V lookup: CDR1 KGHSH, CDR2 LQKENI. This CDR3 has 16 amino acids. The CDR3 nucleotides are TGTGCCAGCTCAGCCGTTCCTAGCGGGAGCTCCTACGAGCAGTACTTC. This codes for CASSAVPSGSSYEQYF.

The chain couples TRBV29-1 to TRBJ1-2; D is perhaps TRBD1 (5 bases). Trimming took 3 bases from V and 6 from J, leaving 11 bases between them. CDR1 SQVTM and CDR2 ANQGSEA come from the germline V gene. CDR3 length equals 12 residues. Here the CDR3 reads CSVEWGSHGYTF. DNA for the CDR3: TGCAGCGTTGAGTGGGGGTCGCATGGCTACACCTTC.

The V gene is TRBV18, the J gene TRBJ1-1, with 12 bases aligning to TRBD1. The junction had 12 bases not matched to a gene; V was cut back by 0 bases and J by 4 bases. This CDR3 region has 19 residues. CDR1 is KGHSH and CDR2 is LQKENI in the germline V gene. The CDR3 loop is CASSPPGQGARRGTTEAFF. The CDR3 DNA reads TGTGCCAGCTCACCACCGGGACAGGGGGCGCGAAGGGGTACCACTGAAGCTTTCTTT.

This clone was detected only a few times. The V gene is TRBV27, the J gene TRBJ1-5, with D perhaps matching TRBD1 (6 bases). Trimming stripped 10 bases from V and 4 bases from J, with 14 bases between. CDR1 is MNHEY, CDR2 SMNVEV, per germline (reference sequence). The CDR3 sequence is 13 residues long. CDR3 protein: CATRKQGNQPQHF. The CDR3 DNA is TGTGCCACCAGGAAACAGGGAAATCAGCCCCAGCATTTT.

The chain couples TRBV10-3 to TRBJ1-2; 10 nucleotides agree with TRBD1. This CDR3 has 14 amino acids. CDR1 ENHRY and CDR2 SYGVKD come from the germline V gene. Unmatched junction bases numbered 3, after V lost 2 bases and J lost 6 bases. The CDR3 nucleotides are TGTGCCATCAGTGAGGGACAGGGGGTGCATGGCTACACCTTC. It codes for CAISEGQGVHGYTF.

The chain carries TRBV5-1 and TRBJ2-1; D unresolved. This CDR3 spans 14 amino acids. The germline CDR1 and CDR2 sequences are SGHRS and YFSETQ. V was shortened by 0 bases and J by 5 bases, with 9 bases between the two germline ends. The CDR3 nucleotides are TGCGCCAGCAGCTTGGCCCAGGACCACAATGAGCAGTTCTTC. Its translation is CASSLAQDHNEQFF.

This clone has a single count. The rearrangement uses TRBV2 and TRBJ1-1, with a weak D call TRBD1 (6 bases). This CDR3 has 14 amino acids. Trimming stripped 4 bases from V and 5 bases from J, with 14 bases between. Germline loops: CDR1 SNHLY, CDR2 FYNNEI. In nucleotides, the CDR3 is TGTGCCAGCAGTGCGGGGGCGCGGGTAACTGAAGCTTTCTTT. This encodes CASSAGARVTEAFF.